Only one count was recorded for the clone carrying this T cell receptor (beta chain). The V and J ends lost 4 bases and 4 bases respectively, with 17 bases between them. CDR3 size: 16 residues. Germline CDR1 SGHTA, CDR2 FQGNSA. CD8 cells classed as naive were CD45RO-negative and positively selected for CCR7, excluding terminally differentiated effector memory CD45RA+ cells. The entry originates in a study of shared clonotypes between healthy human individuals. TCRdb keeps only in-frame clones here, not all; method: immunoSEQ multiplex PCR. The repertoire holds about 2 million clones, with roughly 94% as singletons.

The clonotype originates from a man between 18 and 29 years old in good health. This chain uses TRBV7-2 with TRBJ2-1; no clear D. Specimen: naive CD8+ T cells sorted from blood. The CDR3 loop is CASSSVLLPTYNEQFF. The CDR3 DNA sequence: TGTGCCAGCAGCTCCGTTCTGCTACCTACTTACAATGAGCAGTTCTTC.